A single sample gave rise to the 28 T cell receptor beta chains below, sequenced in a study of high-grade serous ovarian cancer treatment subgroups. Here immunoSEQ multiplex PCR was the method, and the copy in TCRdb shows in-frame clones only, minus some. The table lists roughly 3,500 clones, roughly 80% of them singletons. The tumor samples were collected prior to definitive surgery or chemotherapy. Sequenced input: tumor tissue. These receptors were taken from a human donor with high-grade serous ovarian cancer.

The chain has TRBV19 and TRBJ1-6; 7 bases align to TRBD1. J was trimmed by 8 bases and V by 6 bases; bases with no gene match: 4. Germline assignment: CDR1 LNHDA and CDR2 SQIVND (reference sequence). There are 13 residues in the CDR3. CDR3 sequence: CASSHRGDSPLHF. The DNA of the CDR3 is TGTGCCAGTAGCCACAGGGGCGATTCACCCCTCCACTTT.

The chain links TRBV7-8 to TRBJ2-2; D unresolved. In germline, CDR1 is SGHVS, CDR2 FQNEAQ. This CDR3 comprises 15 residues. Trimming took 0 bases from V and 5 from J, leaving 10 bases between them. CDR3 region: CASSLAALGTGELFF. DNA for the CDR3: TGTGCCAGCAGCTTAGCCGCCTTGGGAACCGGGGAGCTGTTTTTT.

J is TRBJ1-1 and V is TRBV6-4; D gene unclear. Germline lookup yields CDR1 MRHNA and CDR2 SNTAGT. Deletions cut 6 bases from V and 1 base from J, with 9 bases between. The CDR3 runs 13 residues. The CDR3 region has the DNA TGTGCCAGCAGGCTTCAGGAGAACACTGAAGCTTTCTTT. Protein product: CASRLQENTEAFF.

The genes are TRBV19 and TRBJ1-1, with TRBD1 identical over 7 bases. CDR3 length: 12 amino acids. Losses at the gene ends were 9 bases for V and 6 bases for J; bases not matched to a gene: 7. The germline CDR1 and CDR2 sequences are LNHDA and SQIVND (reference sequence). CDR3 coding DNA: TGTGCCAGCGGGGACAGCTTACCTGAAGCTTTCTTT. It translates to CASGDSLPEAFF.

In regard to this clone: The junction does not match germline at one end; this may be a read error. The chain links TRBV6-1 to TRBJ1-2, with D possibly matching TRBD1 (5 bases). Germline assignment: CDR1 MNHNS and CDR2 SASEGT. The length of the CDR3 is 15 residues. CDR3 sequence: CASRPLLGGAEGCTF. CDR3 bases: TGTGCCAGCAGGCCCCTCCTGGGAGGGGCGGAGGGCTGCACCTTC.

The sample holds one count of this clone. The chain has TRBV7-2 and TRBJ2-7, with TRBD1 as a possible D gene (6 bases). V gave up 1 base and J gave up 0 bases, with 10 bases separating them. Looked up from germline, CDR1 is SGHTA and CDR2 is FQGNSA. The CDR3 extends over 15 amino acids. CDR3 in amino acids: CASSLVADSSYEQYV. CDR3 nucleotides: TGTGCCAGCAGCTTAGTGGCGGACAGCTCCTACGAGCAGTACGTC.

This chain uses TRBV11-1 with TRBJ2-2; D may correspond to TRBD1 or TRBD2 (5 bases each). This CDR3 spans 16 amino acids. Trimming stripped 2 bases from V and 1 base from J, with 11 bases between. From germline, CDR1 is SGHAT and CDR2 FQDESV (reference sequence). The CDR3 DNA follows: TGTGCCAGCAGCTTATATGGGGCGGGGAACACCGGGGAGCTGTTTTTT. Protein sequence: CASSLYGAGNTGELFF.

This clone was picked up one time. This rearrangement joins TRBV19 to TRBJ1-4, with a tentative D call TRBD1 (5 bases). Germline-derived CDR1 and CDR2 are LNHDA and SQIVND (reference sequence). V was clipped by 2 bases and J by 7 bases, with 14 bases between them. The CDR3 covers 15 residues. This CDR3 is CASSIRRGFIEKLFF. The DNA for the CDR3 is TGTGCCAGTAGTATAAGGAGGGGCTTTATTGAAAAACTGTTTTTT.

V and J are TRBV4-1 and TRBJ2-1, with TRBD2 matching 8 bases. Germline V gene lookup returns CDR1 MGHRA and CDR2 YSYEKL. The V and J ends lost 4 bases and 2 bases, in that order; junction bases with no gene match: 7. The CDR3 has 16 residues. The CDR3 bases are TGCGCCAGCAGCCCCAACCCGGGGGGGGCCTACAATGAGCAGTTCTTC. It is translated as CASSPNPGGAYNEQFF.

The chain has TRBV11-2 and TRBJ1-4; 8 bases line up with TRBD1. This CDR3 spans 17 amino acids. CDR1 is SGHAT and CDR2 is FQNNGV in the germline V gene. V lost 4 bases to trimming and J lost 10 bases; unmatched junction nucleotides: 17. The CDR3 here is CASSSSLGGTGGRKLFF. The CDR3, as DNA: TGTGCCAGCAGCTCGTCCTTGGGGGGGACAGGCGGTCGAAAACTGTTTTTT.

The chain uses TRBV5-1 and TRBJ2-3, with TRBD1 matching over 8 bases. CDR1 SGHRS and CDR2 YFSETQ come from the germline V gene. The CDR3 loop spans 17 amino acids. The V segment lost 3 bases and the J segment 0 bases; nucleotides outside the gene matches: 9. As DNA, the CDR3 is TGCGCCAGCAGCTCCAACCTTAGGACAGGGAGCACAGATACGCAGTATTTT. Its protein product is CASSSNLRTGSTDTQYF.

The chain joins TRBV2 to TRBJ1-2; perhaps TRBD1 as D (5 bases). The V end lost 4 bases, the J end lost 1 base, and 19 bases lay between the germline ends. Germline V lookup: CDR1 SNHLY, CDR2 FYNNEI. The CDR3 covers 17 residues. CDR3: CASSASRPGLINYGYTF. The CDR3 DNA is TGTGCCAGCAGTGCAAGTCGTCCAGGGCTTATTAACTATGGCTACACCTTC. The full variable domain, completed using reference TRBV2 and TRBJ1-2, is EPEVTQTPSHQVTQMGQEVILRCVPISNHLYFYWYRQILGQKVEFLVSFYNNEISEKSEIFDDQFSVERPDGSNFTLKIRSTKLEDSAMYFCASSASRPGLINYGYTFGSGTRLTVV.

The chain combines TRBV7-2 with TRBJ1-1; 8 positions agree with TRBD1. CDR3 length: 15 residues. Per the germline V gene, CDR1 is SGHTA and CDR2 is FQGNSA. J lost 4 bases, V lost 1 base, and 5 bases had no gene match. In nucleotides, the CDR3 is TGTGCCAGCAGCTTAGACACAGGGGGTGGCACTGAAGCTTTCTTT. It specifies CASSLDTGGGTEAFF.

Here the CDR3 reads CASRGTGNIGEQFF. In DNA, the CDR3 is TGTGCCAGCAGAGGGACAGGTAATATAGGTGAGCAGTTCTTC. The J gene is TRBJ2-1, the V gene TRBV2; 8 bases agree with TRBD1. The CDR3 is 14 residues long. Germline V CDR1 and CDR2: SNHLY, FYNNEI. V lost 6 bases to trimming and J lost 9 bases; unmatched junction nucleotides: 10.

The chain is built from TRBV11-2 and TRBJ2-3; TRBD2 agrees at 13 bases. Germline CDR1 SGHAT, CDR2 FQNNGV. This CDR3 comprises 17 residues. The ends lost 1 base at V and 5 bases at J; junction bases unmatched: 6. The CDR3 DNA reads TGTGCCAGCAGCTTAGGCATGACTAGCGGGGGGATAGATACGCAGTATTTT. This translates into CASSLGMTSGGIDTQYF.

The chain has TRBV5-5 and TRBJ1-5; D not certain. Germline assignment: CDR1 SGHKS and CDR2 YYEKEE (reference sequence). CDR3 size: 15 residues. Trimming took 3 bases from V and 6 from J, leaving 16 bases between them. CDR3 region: CASSSHAGSTQPQHF. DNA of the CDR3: TGTGCCAGCAGCTCCCATGCGGGTTCAACTCAGCCCCAGCATTTT.

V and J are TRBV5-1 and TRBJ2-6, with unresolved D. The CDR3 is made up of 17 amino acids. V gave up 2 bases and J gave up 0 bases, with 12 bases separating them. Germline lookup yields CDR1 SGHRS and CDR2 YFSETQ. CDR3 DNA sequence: TGCGCCAGCAGCTTAGGGATTTTATCCTCTGGGGCCAACGTCCTGACTTTC. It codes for CASSLGILSSGANVLTF.

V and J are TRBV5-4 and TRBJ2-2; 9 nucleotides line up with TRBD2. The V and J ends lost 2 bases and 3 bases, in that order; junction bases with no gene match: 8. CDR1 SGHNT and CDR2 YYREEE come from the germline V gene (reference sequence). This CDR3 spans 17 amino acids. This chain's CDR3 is CASSFTSGGRYTGELFF. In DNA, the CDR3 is TGTGCCAGCAGCTTCACCAGCGGGGGGCGGTACACCGGGGAGCTGTTTTTT.

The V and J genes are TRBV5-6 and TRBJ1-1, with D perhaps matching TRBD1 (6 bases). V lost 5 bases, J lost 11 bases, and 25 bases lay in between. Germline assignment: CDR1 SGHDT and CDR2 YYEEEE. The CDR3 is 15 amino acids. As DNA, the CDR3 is TGTGCCAGCAGTTTTGATAAAGGGGGAACCCGATACGCTTTCTTT. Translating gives CASSFDKGGTRYAFF.

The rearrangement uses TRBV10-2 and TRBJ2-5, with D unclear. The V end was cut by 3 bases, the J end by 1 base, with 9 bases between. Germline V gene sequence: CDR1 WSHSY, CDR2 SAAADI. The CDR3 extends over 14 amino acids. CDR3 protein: CASSDRSLQETQYF. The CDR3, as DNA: TGCGCCAGCAGTGACCGGTCCCTCCAAGAGACCCAGTACTTC.

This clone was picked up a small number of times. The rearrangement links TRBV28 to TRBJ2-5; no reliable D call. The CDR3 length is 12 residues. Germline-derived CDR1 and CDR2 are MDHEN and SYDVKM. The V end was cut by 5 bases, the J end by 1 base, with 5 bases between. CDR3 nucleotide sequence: TGTGCCAGCAGTAGGAGCCAAGAGACCCAGTACTTC. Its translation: CASSRSQETQYF.

CDR3 DNA: TGTGCCAGCAGCGTAGCGGGACCACTAAGCGAGCAGTTCTTC. Its translation: CASSVAGPLSEQFF. The gene calls are TRBV9 and TRBJ2-1; D could derive from TRBD1 or TRBD2 (5 bases each). The CDR3 has 14 amino acids. Germline CDR1 and CDR2: SGDLS and YYNGEE. Deletions cut 0 bases from V and 10 bases from J, with 14 bases between. The whole variable domain, filled in from reference TRBV9 and TRBJ2-1, reads DSGVTQTPKHLITATGQRVTLRCSPRSGDLSVYWYQQSLDQGLQFLIQYYNGEERAKGNILERFSAQQFPDLHSELNLSSLELGDSALYFCASSVAGPLSEQFFGPGTRLTVL.

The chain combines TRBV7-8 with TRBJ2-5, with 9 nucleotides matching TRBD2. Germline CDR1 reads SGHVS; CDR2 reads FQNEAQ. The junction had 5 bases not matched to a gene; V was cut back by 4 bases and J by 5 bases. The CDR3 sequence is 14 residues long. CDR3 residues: CASSSGTSRETQYF. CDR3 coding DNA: TGTGCCAGCAGCTCGGGGACTAGCAGGGAGACCCAGTACTTC.

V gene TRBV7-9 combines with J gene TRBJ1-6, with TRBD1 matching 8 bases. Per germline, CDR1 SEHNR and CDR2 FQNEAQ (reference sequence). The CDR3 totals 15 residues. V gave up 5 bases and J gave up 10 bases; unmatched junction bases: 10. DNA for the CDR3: TGTGCCAGCAGCGGTGGGGACAGGAAAGACTCACCCCTCCACTTT. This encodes CASSGGDRKDSPLHF.

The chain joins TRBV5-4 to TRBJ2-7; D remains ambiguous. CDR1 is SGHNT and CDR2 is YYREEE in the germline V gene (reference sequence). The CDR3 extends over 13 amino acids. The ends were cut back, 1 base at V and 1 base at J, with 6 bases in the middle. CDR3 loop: CASSLIGSYEQYF. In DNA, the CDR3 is TGTGCCAGCAGCTTGATAGGGTCCTACGAGCAGTACTTC.

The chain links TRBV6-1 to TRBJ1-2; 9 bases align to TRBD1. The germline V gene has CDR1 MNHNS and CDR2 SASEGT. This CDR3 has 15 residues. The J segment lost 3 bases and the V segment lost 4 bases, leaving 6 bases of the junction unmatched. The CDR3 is CASSVPGTGYYGYTF. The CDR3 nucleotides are TGTGCCAGCAGTGTACCCGGGACAGGGTACTATGGCTACACCTTC.

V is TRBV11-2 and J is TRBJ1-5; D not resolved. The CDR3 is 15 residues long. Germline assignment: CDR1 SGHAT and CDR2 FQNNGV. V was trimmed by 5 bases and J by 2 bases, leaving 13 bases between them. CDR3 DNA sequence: TGTGCCAGCAGCGCGGGCCCTGGGGGCAATCAGCCCCAGCATTTT. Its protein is CASSAGPGGNQPQHF. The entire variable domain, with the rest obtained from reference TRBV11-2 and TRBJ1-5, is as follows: EAGVAQSPRYKIIEKRQSVAFWCNPISGHATLYWYQQILGQGPKLLIQFQNNGVVDDSQLPKDRFSAERLKGVDSTLKIQPAKLEDSAVYLCASSAGPGGNQPQHFGDGTRLSIL.

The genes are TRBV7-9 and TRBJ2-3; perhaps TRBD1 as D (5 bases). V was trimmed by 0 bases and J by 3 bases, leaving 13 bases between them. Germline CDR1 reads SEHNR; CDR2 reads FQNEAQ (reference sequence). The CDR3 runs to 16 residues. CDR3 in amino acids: CASSLAMGLKTDTQYF. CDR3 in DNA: TGTGCCAGCAGCTTAGCTATGGGGCTGAAGACAGATACGCAGTATTTT. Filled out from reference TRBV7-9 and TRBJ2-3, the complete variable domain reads DTGVSQNPRHKITKRGQNVTFRCDPISEHNRLYWYRQTLGQGPEFLTYFQNEAQLEKSRLLSDRFSAERPKGSFSTLEIQRTEQGDSAMYLCASSLAMGLKTDTQYFGPGTRLTVL.